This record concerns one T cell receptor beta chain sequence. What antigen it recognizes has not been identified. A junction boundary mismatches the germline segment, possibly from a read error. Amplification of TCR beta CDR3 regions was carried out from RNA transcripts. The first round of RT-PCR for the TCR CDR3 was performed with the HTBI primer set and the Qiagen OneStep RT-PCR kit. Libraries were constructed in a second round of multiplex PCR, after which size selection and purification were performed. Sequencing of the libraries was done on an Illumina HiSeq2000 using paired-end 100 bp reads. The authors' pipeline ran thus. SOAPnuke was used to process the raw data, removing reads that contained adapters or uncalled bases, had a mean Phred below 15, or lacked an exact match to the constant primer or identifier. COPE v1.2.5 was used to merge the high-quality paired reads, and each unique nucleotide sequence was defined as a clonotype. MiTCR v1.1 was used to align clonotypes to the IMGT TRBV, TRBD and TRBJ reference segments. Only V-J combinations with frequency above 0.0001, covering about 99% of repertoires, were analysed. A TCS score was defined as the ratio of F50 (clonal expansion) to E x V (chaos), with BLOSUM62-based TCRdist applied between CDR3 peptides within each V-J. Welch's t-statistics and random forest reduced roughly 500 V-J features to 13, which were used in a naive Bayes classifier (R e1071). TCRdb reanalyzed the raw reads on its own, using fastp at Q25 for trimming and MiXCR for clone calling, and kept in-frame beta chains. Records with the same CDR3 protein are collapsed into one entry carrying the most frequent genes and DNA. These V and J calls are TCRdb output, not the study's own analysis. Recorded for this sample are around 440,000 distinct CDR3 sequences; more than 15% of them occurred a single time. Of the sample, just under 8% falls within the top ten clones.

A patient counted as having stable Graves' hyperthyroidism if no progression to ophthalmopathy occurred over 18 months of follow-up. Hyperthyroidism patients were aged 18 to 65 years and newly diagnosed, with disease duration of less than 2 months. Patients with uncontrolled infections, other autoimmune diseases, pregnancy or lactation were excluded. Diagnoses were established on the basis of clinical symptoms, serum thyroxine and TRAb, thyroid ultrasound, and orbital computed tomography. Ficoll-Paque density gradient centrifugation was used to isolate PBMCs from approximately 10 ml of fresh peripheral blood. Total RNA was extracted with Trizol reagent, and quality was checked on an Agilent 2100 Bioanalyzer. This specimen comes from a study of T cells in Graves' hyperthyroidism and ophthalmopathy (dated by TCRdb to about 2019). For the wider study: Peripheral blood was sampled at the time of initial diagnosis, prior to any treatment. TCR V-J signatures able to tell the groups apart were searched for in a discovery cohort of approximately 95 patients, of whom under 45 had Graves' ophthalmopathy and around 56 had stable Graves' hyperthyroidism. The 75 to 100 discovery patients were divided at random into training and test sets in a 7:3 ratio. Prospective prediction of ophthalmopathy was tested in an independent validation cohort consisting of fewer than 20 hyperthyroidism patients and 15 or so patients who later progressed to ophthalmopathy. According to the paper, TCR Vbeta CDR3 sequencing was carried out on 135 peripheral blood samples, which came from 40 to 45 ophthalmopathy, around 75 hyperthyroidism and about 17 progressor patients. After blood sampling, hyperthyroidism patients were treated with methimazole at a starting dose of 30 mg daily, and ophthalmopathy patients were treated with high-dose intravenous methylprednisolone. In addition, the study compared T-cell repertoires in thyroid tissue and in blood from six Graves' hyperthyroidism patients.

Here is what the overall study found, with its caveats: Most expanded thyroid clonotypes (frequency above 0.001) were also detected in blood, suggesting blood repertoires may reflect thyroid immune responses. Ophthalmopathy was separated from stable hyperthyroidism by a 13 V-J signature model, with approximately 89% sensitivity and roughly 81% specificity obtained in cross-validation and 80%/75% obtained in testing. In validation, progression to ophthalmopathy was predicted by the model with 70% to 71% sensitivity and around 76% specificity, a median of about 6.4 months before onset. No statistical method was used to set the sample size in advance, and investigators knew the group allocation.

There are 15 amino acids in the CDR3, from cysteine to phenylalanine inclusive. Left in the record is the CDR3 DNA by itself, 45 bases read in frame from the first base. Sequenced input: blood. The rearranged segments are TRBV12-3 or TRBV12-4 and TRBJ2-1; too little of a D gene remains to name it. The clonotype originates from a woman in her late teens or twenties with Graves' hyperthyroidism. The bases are TGTGCCAGCAGTTTAGAAGGATTCCCCTACGATGAGCAGTTCTTC. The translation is CASSLEGFPYDEQFF.